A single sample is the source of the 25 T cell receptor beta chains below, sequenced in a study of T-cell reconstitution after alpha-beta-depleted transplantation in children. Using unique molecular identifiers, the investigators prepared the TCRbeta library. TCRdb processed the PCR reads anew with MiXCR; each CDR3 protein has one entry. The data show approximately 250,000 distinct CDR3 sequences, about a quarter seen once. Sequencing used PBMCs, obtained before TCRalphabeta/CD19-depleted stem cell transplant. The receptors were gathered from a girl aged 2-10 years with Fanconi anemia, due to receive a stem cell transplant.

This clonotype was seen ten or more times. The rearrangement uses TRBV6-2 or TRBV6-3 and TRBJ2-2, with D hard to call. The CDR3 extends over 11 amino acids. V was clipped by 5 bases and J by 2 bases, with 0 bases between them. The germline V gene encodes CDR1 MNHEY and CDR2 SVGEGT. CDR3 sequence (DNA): TGTGCCAGCAGTAACACCGGGGAGCTGTTTTTT. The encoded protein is CASSNTGELFF.

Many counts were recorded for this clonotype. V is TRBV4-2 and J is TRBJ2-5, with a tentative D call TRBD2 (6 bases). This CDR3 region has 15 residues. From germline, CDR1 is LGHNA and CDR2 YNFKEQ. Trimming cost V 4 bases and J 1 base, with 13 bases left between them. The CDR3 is CASSPTLGGQETQYF. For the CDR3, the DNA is TGTGCCAGCAGCCCAACGCTGGGGGGCCAAGAGACCCAGTACTTC.

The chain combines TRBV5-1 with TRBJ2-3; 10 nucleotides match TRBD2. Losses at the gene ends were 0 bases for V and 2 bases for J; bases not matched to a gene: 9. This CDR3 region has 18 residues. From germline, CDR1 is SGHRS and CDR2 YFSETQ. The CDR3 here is CASSLVAGAGGSTDTQYF. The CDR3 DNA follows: TGCGCCAGCAGCTTGGTTGCAGGAGCGGGGGGGTCCACAGATACGCAGTATTTT. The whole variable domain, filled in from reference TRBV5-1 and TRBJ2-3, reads KAGVTQTPRYLIKTRGQQVTLSCSPISGHRSVSWYQQTPGQGLQFLFEYFSETQRNKGNFPGRFSGRQFSNSRSEMNVSTLELGDSALYLCASSLVAGAGGSTDTQYFGPGTRLTVL.

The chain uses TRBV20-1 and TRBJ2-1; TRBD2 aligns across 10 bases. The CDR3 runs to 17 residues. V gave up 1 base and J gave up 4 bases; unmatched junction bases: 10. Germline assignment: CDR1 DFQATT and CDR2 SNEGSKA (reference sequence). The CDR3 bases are TGCAGTGCTAGAGTTGCTTCTAGCGGGAGAGGTTACAATGAGCAGTTCTTC. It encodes CSARVASSGRGYNEQFF.

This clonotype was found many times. DNA for the CDR3: TGTGCCAGCAGTCCACAGGGGGCACTTTCTACCGAGCAGTACTTC. Protein product: CASSPQGALSTEQYF. The gene calls are TRBV12-3 or TRBV12-4 and TRBJ2-7; TRBD1 matches at 9 bases. This CDR3 region has 15 residues. V dropped 5 bases and J dropped 6; count of bases not matched to a gene: 11.

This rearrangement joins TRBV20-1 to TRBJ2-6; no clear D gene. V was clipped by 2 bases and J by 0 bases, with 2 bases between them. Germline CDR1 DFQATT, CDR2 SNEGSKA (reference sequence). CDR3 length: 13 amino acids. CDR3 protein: CSARNSGANVLTF. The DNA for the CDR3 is TGCAGTGCTAGAAACTCTGGGGCCAACGTCCTGACTTTC.

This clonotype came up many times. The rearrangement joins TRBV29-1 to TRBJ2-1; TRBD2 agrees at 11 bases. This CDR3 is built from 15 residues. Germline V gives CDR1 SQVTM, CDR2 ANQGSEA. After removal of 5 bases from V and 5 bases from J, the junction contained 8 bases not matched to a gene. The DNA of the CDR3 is TGCAGCGTTCGCCGACTAGCGGGACGAGACAATGAGCAGTTCTTC. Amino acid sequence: CSVRRLAGRDNEQFF.

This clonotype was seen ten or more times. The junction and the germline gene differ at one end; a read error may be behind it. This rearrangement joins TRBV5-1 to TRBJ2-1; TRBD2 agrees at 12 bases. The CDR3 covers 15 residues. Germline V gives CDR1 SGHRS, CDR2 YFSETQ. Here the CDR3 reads CASSPGLAGYNEQFF. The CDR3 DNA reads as TGTGCCAGCAGCCCGGGACTAGCGGGTTACAATGAGCAGTTCTTC.

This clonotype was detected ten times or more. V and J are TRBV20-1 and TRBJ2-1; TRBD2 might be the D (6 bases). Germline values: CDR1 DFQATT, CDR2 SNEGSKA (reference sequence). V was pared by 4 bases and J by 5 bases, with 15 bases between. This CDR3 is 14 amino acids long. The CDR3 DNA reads TGCAGTGCTAAACCCGGGACTCTGGACAATGAGCAGTTCTTC. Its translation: CSAKPGTLDNEQFF.

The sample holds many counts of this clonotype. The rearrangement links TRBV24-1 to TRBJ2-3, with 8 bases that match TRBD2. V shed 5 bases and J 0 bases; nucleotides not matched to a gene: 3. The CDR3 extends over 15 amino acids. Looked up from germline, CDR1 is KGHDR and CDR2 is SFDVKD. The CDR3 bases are TGTGCCACCAGTGTGGCTAGCGGGAGCACAGATACGCAGTATTTT. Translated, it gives CATSVASGSTDTQYF.

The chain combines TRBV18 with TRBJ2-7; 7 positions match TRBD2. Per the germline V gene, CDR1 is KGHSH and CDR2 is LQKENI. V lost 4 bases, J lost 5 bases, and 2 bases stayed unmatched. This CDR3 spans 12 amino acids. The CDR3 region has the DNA TGTGCCAGCTCACGACTAGCCGACGAGCAGTACTTC. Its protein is CASSRLADEQYF.

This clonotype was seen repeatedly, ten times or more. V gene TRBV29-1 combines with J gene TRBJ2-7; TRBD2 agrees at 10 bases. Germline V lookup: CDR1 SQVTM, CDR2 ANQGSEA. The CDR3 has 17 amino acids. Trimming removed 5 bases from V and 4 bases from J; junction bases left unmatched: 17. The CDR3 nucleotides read TGCAGCGTTACCACCCCTCTAAACCTAGCGGGAGTTTACGAGCAGTACTTC. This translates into CSVTTPLNLAGVYEQYF.

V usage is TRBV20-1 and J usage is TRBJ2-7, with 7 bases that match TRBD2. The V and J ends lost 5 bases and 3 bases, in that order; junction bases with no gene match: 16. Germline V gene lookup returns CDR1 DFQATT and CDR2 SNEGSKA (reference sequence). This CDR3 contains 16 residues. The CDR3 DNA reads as TGCAGTGCTTCGGAAGATACTAGCGTCGACTTCTACGAGCAGTACTTC. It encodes CSASEDTSVDFYEQYF.

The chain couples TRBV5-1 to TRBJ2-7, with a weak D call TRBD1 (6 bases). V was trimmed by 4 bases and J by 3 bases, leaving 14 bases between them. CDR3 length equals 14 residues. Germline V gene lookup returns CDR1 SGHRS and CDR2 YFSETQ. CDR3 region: CASSQYRDNYEQYF. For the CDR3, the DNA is TGCGCCAGCAGCCAATACAGGGATAACTACGAGCAGTACTTC.

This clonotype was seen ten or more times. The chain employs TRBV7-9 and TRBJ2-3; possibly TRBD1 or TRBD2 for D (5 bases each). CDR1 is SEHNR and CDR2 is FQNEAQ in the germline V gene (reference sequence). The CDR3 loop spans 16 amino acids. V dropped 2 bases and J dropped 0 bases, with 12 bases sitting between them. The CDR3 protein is CASSLRAGRSTDTQYF. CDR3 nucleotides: TGTGCCAGCAGCTTACGTGCAGGGAGAAGCACAGATACGCAGTATTTT.

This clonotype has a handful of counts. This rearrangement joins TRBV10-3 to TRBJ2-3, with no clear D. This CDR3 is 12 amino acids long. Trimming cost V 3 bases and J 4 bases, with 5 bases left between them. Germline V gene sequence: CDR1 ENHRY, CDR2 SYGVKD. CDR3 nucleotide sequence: TGTGCCATCAGTGACAGGTCAGATACGCAGTATTTT. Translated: CAISDRSDTQYF.

The DNA for the CDR3 is TGTGCCTGGACAGGACTAGCGGATCTACAATCCTACAATGAGCAGTTCTTC. Its protein is CAWTGLADLQSYNEQFF. This rearrangement joins TRBV30 to TRBJ2-1, with 10 bases that match TRBD2. The CDR3 has 17 amino acids. CDR1 and CDR2 (germline): GTSNPN, SVGIG (reference sequence). The V gene end was trimmed by 4 bases and the J gene end by 1 base; junction bases not matched to a gene: 10.

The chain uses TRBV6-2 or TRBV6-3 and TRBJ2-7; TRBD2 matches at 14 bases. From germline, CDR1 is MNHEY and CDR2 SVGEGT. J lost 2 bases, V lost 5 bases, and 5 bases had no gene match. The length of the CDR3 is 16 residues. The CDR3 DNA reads TGTGCCAGCAGTGAGGGACTAGCGGGAGTTGCCTACGAGCAGTACTTC. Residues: CASSEGLAGVAYEQYF.

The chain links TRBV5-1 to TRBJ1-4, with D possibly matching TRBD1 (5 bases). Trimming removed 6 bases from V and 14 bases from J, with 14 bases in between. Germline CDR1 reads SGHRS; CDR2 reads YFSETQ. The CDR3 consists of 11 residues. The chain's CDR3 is CASTAQGRLFF. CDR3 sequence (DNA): TGCGCCAGCACTGCGCAGGGAAGGCTGTTTTTT.

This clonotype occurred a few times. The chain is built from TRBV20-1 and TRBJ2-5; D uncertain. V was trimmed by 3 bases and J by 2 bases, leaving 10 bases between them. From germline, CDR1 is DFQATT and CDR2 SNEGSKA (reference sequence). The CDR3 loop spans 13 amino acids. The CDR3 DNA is TGCAGTGCTAGTTGGTCGGTGCAAGAGACCCAGTACTTC. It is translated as CSASWSVQETQYF.

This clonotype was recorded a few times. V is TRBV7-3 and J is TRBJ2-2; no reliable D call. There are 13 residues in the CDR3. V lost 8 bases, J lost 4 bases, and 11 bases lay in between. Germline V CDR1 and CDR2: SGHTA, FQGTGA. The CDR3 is CASSPSSTGELFF. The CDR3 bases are TGTGCCAGCTCCCCCTCCTCCACCGGGGAGCTGTTTTTT.

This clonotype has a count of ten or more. CDR3 sequence (DNA): TGTGCCAGCAGCTTGACAGGGGTGGGGATTTTGGAGCAGTACTTC. Protein sequence: CASSLTGVGILEQYF. The chain has TRBV5-6 and TRBJ2-7; 7 bases are shared with TRBD1. The V gene end was trimmed by 1 base and the J gene end by 7 bases; junction bases not matched to a gene: 11. Per the germline V gene, CDR1 is SGHDT and CDR2 is YYEEEE. The CDR3 runs 15 residues.

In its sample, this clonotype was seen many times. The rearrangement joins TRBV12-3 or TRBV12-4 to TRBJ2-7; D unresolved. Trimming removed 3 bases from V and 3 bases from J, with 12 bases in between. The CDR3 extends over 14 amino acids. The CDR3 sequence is CASSFSLSIYEQYF. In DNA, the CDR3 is TGTGCCAGCAGTTTTTCTCTCTCTATCTACGAGCAGTACTTC.

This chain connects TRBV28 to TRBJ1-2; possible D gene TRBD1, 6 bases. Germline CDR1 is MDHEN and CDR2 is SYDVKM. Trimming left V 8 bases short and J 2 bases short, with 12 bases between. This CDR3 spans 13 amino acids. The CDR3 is CASDGGANYGYTF. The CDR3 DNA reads TGTGCCAGCGATGGGGGCGCGAACTATGGCTACACCTTC.

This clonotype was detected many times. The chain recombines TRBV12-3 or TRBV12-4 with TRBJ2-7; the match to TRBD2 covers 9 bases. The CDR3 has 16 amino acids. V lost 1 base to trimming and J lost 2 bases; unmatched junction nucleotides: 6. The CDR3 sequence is CASSLELAGRPYEQYF. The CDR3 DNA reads TGTGCCAGCAGTTTAGAGCTAGCGGGGCGCCCCTACGAGCAGTACTTC.